Listed here are 24 T cell receptor beta chains from one sample, sequenced in a study of human T cells and chemical hapten exposure. Each cDNA molecule in the library carried unique molecular identifiers. Each CDR3 protein is one row after TCRdb ran MiXCR on the reads. The data contain around 600 distinct CDR3 sequences, about 63% of them singletons. Treatment described: therapeutic diphenylcyclopropenone sensitization with weekly scalp DPC. The sequenced sample was whole blood, obtained before DPC sensitization or 2, 6, or about 24 weeks after (not recorded which). The receptors come from an adult with alopecia areata. Some clones in this sample may be carry-over from other donors' samples. This table probably holds off-target reads from a library built for another chain.

The chain is built from TRBV6-2 or TRBV6-3 and TRBJ1-1; D not resolved. The germline V gene has CDR1 MNHEY and CDR2 SVGEGT. V lost 5 bases to trimming and J lost 7 bases, with 8 bases between them. The CDR3 has 11 amino acids. The CDR3 sequence: CASSRPGEAFF. For the CDR3, the DNA is TGTGCCAGCAGTCGCCCGGGTGAAGCTTTCTTT.

There are a few counts of this clonotype. This chain connects TRBV12-3 or TRBV12-4 to TRBJ2-3; D is unresolved. Trimming stripped 3 bases from V and 3 bases from J, with 1 base between. The CDR3 sequence is 11 residues long. DNA of the CDR3: TGTGCCAGCAGTTTTACAGATACGCAGTATTTT. Translated, it gives CASSFTDTQYF.

The gene calls are TRBV18 and TRBJ2-1; 10 bases match TRBD1. This CDR3 comprises 16 residues. V was clipped by 5 bases and J by 8 bases; unmatched bases: 12. Germline CDR1 and CDR2: KGHSH and LQKENI. The CDR3 DNA follows: TGTGCCAGCTCATCAAAGTCCGGGACAGGGGTGGATGAGCAGTTCTTC. It encodes CASSSKSGTGVDEQFF.

V usage is TRBV7-2 and J usage is TRBJ1-2; the D is unclear. The germline V gene has CDR1 SGHTA and CDR2 FQGNSA. Trimming removed 0 bases at V and 4 bases at J, with 6 bases between. The CDR3 extends over 13 amino acids. Written as DNA, the CDR3 is TGTGCCAGCAGCTTAGCTTCCGGCTATGGCTACACCTTC. Translating it yields CASSLASGYGYTF.

This clonotype was observed a handful of times. CDR3 coding DNA: TGTGCCACCGACCGGGCGCCGGGGTCACCCCTCCACTTT. Translated, it gives CATDRAPGSPLHF. The V call is TRBV7-2, the J call TRBJ1-6; no clear D. Per germline, CDR1 SGHTA and CDR2 FQGNSA. With 10 bases removed from V and 10 bases from J, the gap between germline ends came to 17 bases. The CDR3 is 13 residues long.

The V gene is TRBV20-1, the J gene TRBJ2-1; either TRBD1 or TRBD2 may supply D (6 bases each). The CDR3 runs to 12 residues. The V gene lost 2 bases and the J gene lost 8 bases, with 10 bases spanning the gap. Germline V gene sequence: CDR1 DFQATT, CDR2 SNEGSKA (reference sequence). Here the CDR3 DNA reads TGCAGTGCTAGATACAGGGACTATGAGCAGTTCTTC. It is translated as CSARYRDYEQFF.

The V and J genes are TRBV7-2 and TRBJ1-1; 8 nucleotides align to TRBD1. Germline V gives CDR1 SGHTA, CDR2 FQGNSA. This CDR3 region has 14 residues. V trimming: 5 bases; J trimming: 0 bases; junction bases outside the gene matches: 2. The CDR3 sequence is CASSRDRMNTEAFF. CDR3 in DNA: TGTGCCAGCAGCCGGGACAGGATGAACACTGAAGCTTTCTTT.

This clonotype occurred a few times. The chain carries TRBV6-1 and TRBJ1-1, with D perhaps matching TRBD1 (5 bases). CDR1 is MNHNS, CDR2 SASEGT, per germline. There are 13 residues in the CDR3. V lost 6 bases, J lost 6 bases, and 14 bases lay in between. The CDR3 loop is CASSTFRGAEAFF. As DNA, the CDR3 is TGTGCCAGCAGCACTTTTCGGGGGGCTGAAGCTTTCTTT.

The gene calls are TRBV7-2 and TRBJ2-5; tentatively, D is TRBD2 (6 bases). This CDR3 contains 14 residues. Germline loops: CDR1 SGHTA, CDR2 FQGNSA. Trimming took off 0 bases at V and 2 bases at J, with 7 bases between the two ends. The CDR3 here is CASSLARDQETQYF. The CDR3 nucleotides are TGTGCCAGCAGCTTAGCGCGGGATCAAGAGACCCAGTACTTC.

The chain has TRBV28 and TRBJ2-3, with 9 bases that match TRBD1. This CDR3 has 16 amino acids. CDR1 and CDR2 (germline): MDHEN, SYDVKM. The ends lost 2 bases at V and 1 base at J; junction bases unmatched: 4. CDR3 protein: CASSLPRTGGTDTQYF. In DNA form, the CDR3 reads TGTGCCAGCAGTTTACCTCGGACAGGGGGCACAGATACGCAGTATTTT.

The gene calls are TRBV5-4 and TRBJ2-5; maybe TRBD1 (6 bases). Germline V gives CDR1 SGHNT, CDR2 YYREEE (reference sequence). Trimming removed 8 bases at V and 0 bases at J, with 8 bases between. The CDR3 has 12 amino acids. This CDR3 is CARGTNQETQYF. The CDR3 bases are TGTGCCAGGGGGACAAACCAAGAGACCCAGTACTTC. The whole variable domain, filled in from reference TRBV5-4 and TRBJ2-5, reads ETGVTQSPTHLIKTRGQQVTLRCSSQSGHNTVSWYQQALGQGPQFIFQYYREEENGRGNFPPRFSGLQFPNYSSELNVNALELDDSALYLCARGTNQETQYFGPGTRLLVL.

The chain recombines TRBV20-1 with TRBJ1-4; 8 positions agree with TRBD1. J lost 6 bases, V lost 0 bases, and 3 bases had no gene match. The CDR3 sequence is 14 residues long. Germline values: CDR1 DFQATT, CDR2 SNEGSKA (reference sequence). The CDR3 here is CSARENRGDEKLFF. DNA of the CDR3: TGCAGTGCTAGAGAGAACAGGGGGGATGAAAAACTGTTTTTT.

J is TRBJ1-2 and V is TRBV6-2 or TRBV6-3; D remains unclear. In germline, CDR1 is MNHEY, CDR2 SVGEGT. The germline V and J ends were trimmed by 6 bases and 4 bases, with 18 bases remaining between them. The CDR3 is made up of 15 amino acids. Here the CDR3 reads CASRPSLNVGYGYTF. The CDR3 nucleotides read TGTGCCAGCAGGCCCTCACTGAATGTGGGCTATGGCTACACCTTC.

This clonotype came up a few times. The gene calls are TRBV9 and TRBJ2-3, with D maybe TRBD1 (6 bases). CDR1 SGDLS and CDR2 YYNGEE come from the germline V gene. V was clipped by 2 bases and J by 0 bases, with 16 bases between them. The CDR3 sequence is 17 residues long. The chain's CDR3 is CASSVGSGVESTDTQYF. The CDR3 coding sequence is TGTGCCAGCAGCGTCGGTTCAGGGGTTGAAAGCACAGATACGCAGTATTTT.

CDR3 sequence (DNA): TGTGCCAGCAGCTCTGGACTAGCGGGGGGGCCCAGCAATGAGCAGTTCTTC. This encodes CASSSGLAGGPSNEQFF. V is TRBV7-2 and J is TRBJ2-1; 15 bases fit TRBD2. The germline gives CDR1 SGHTA, CDR2 FQGNSA. The CDR3 has 17 amino acids. V lost 4 bases and J lost 6; bases outside the gene matches: 7.

The chain carries TRBV7-9 and TRBJ2-1, with a tentative D call TRBD1 (5 bases). Per the germline V gene, CDR1 is SEHNR and CDR2 is FQNEAQ (reference sequence). V was trimmed by 4 bases and J by 8 bases, leaving 18 bases between them. This CDR3 is 15 amino acids long. CDR3 nucleotide sequence: TGTGCCAGCAGCTCGCATCCCAGGGTTGGCGATGAGCAGTTCTTC. Encoded protein: CASSSHPRVGDEQFF. The full variable domain, its missing parts supplied by reference TRBV7-9 and TRBJ2-1, is DTGVSQNPRHKITKRGQNVTFRCDPISEHNRLYWYRQTLGQGPEFLTYFQNEAQLEKSRLLSDRFSAERPKGSFSTLEIQRTEQGDSAMYLCASSSHPRVGDEQFFGPGTRLTVL.

This clonotype was detected a few times. The chain recombines TRBV6-2 or TRBV6-3 with TRBJ1-5; unclear D gene. Germline V gene data show CDR1 as MNHEY and CDR2 as SVGEGT. The CDR3 length is 12 residues. Trimming stripped 0 bases from V and 6 bases from J, with 3 bases between. The CDR3 DNA follows: TGTGCCAGCAGTTACTCGCTTCAGCCCCAGCATTTT. Encoded protein: CASSYSLQPQHF.

This clonotype appeared once. The chain couples TRBV4-3 to TRBJ2-5; D ambiguous. The V end was cut by 0 bases, the J end by 1 base, with 9 bases between. Germline V CDR1 and CDR2: LGHNA, YSLEER. The CDR3 runs to 15 residues. CDR3 region: CASSQEYSFQETQYF. The DNA of the CDR3 is TGCGCCAGCAGCCAAGAGTACAGTTTCCAAGAGACCCAGTACTTC.

This clonotype has a single count. This chain links TRBV4-3 with TRBJ2-5, with no clear D. The CDR3 contains 13 residues. Germline CDR1 and CDR2: LGHNA and YSLEER. The V gene lost 1 base and the J gene lost 1 base, with 4 bases spanning the gap. The CDR3 reads CASSQGIQETQYF. DNA for the CDR3: TGCGCCAGCAGCCAAGGAATCCAAGAGACCCAGTACTTC.

The chain has TRBV5-1 and TRBJ2-1; D may be TRBD1 (5 bases). V was shortened by 5 bases and J by 6 bases, with 18 bases between the two germline ends. CDR1 and CDR2 from the germline V gene are SGHRS and YFSETQ. The CDR3 consists of 15 residues. The CDR3 sequence is CASSLTKERGNEQFF. The CDR3 DNA sequence: TGCGCCAGCAGTCTAACGAAGGAAAGGGGCAATGAGCAGTTCTTC. Together with reference TRBV5-1 and TRBJ2-1, the CDR3 gives the full variable domain: KAGVTQTPRYLIKTRGQQVTLSCSPISGHRSVSWYQQTPGQGLQFLFEYFSETQRNKGNFPGRFSGRQFSNSRSEMNVSTLELGDSALYLCASSLTKERGNEQFFGPGTRLTVL.

V and J are TRBV7-9 and TRBJ2-7; D uncertain. CDR3 length: 13 residues. Germline V gene lookup returns CDR1 SEHNR and CDR2 FQNEAQ (reference sequence). Between the trimmed V and J ends, which lost 1 base and 1 base, there was a span of 5 bases. The CDR3 loop is CASSLGASYEQYF. Written as DNA, the CDR3 is TGTGCCAGCAGCTTAGGGGCTTCCTACGAGCAGTACTTC.

V is TRBV24-1 and J is TRBJ2-6; no reliable D call. Trimming shortened V by 4 bases and J by 2 bases, and 5 bases separated the two germline ends. The length of the CDR3 is 14 residues. CDR1 is KGHDR, CDR2 SFDVKD, per germline. DNA for the CDR3: TGTGCCACCAGTGACCGCCCTGGGGCCAACGTCCTGACTTTC. This encodes CATSDRPGANVLTF.

This sequence joins TRBV7-2 and TRBJ2-3; D is undetermined. The germline V and J ends were trimmed by 1 base and 4 bases, with 9 bases remaining between them. Germline V lookup: CDR1 SGHTA, CDR2 FQGNSA. This CDR3 has 14 amino acids. CDR3 sequence (DNA): TGTGCCAGCAGCTTAGACCTGTTCGCAGATACGCAGTATTTT. Its translation: CASSLDLFADTQYF.

The chain employs TRBV11-2 and TRBJ2-1, with TRBD2 identical over 9 bases. This CDR3 is built from 15 residues. Unmatched junction bases numbered 6, after V lost 1 base and J lost 8 bases. Germline CDR1 SGHAT, CDR2 FQNNGV. The CDR3 spells CASSLAGLATYEQFF. The CDR3 nucleotides read TGTGCCAGCAGCTTAGCAGGACTAGCGACGTATGAGCAGTTCTTC. Full variable domain (missing parts from reference TRBV11-2 and TRBJ2-1): EAGVAQSPRYKIIEKRQSVAFWCNPISGHATLYWYQQILGQGPKLLIQFQNNGVVDDSQLPKDRFSAERLKGVDSTLKIQPAKLEDSAVYLCASSLAGLATYEQFFGPGTRLTVL.